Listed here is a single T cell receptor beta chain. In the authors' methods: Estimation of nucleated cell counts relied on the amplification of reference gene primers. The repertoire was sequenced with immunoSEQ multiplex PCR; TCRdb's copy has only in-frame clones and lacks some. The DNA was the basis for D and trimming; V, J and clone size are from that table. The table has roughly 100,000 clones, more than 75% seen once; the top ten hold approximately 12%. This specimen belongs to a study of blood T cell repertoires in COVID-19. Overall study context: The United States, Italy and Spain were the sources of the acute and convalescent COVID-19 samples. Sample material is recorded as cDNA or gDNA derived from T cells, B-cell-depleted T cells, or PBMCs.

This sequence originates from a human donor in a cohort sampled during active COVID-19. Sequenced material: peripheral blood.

The CDR3 coding sequence is TGCGCCTCCTCGTGGGGGGGGAACACCGGGGAGCTGTTTTTT. This translates into CASSWGGNTGELFF. V gene TRBV5-1 combines with J gene TRBJ2-2, with TRBD2 identical over 7 bases. V shed 10 bases and J 1 base; nucleotides not matched to a gene: 7. Germline CDR1 reads SGHRS; CDR2 reads YFSETQ. CDR3 length: 14 amino acids.